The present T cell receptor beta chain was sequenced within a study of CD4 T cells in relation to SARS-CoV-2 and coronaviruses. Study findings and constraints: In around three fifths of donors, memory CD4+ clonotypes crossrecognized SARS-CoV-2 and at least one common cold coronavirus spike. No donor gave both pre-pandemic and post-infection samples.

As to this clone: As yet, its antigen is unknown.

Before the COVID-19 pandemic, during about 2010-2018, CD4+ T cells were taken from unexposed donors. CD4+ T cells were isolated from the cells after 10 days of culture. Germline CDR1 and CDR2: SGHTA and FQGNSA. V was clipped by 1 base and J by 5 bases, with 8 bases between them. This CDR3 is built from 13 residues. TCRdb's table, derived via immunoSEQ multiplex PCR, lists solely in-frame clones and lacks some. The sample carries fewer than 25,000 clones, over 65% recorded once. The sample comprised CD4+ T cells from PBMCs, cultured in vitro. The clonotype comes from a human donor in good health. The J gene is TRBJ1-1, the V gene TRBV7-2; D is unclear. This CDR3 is CASSLGHGTEAFF. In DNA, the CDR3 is TGTGCCAGCAGCTTAGGTCACGGTACTGAAGCTTTCTTT.